Each of the 27 T cell receptor beta chains below was sequenced from the same sample in a study of cytomegalovirus exposure and HLA in healthy donors. The PCR contained 60 Vbeta and 13 Jbeta primers. The protocol was immunoSEQ multiplex PCR, while the TCRdb copy is restricted to in-frame clones and leaves out a portion. The sample consists of over 120,000 clones, over 80% of them appearing once. Sequencing was carried out using PBMCs. These receptors all come from a young woman in good health and CMV-seronegative.

The chain uses TRBV10-3 and TRBJ2-7; 7 bases agree with TRBD1. CDR3 length: 15 amino acids. After removal of 0 bases from V and 3 bases from J, the junction contained 5 bases not matched to a gene. Per germline, CDR1 ENHRY and CDR2 SYGVKD. This chain's CDR3 is CAISESGTVDYEQYF. The CDR3 DNA reads TGTGCCATCAGTGAGTCGGGGACAGTCGACTACGAGCAGTACTTC.

The chain uses TRBV7-2 and TRBJ1-2, with D possibly matching TRBD1 (6 bases). Germline CDR1 and CDR2: SGHTA and FQGNSA. Trimming stripped 4 bases from V and 5 bases from J, with 14 bases between. The CDR3 has 14 amino acids. The CDR3 nucleotides read TGTGCCAGCAGCTCATGGACAGACCAATATGGCTACACCTTC. Its protein is CASSSWTDQYGYTF.

The J gene is TRBJ1-4, the V gene TRBV9; 12 positions agree with TRBD1. The CDR3 has 17 amino acids. V was pared by 4 bases and J by 4 bases, with 8 bases of the junction left unmatched. The V gene's germline CDR1 is SGDLS and CDR2 YYNGEE. The CDR3 nucleotides are TGTGCCAGCAGCCCGGGACAGGGGGCGCGCGGTAATGAAAAACTGTTTTTT. Translating it yields CASSPGQGARGNEKLFF.

This clone was recorded once. V usage is TRBV11-2 and J usage is TRBJ1-4; D may be TRBD1 (6 bases). The CDR3 loop spans 14 amino acids. Germline V CDR1 and CDR2: SGHAT, FQNNGV. V was trimmed by 7 bases and J by 0 bases, leaving 9 bases between them. The CDR3 reads CASTQGPTNEKLFF. The CDR3, as DNA: TGTGCCAGCACCCAGGGGCCAACTAATGAAAAACTGTTTTTT.

This clone has more than one count but fewer than ten. V gene TRBV6-6 combines with J gene TRBJ1-4, with 9 bases that match TRBD1. Trimming removed 2 bases from V and 8 bases from J; junction bases left unmatched: 9. Germline lookup yields CDR1 MNHNY and CDR2 SVGAGI (reference sequence). There are 16 residues in the CDR3. CDR3 sequence reads: CASSYRTGAGAEKLFF. The CDR3, as DNA: TGTGCCAGCAGTTACAGGACAGGGGCCGGAGCGGAAAAACTGTTTTTT.

V usage is TRBV7-2 and J usage is TRBJ2-1; TRBD2 agrees at 11 bases. V gave up 0 bases and J gave up 8 bases; unmatched junction bases: 3. Germline V lookup: CDR1 SGHTA, CDR2 FQGNSA. CDR3 length: 15 amino acids. The DNA of the CDR3 is TGTGCCAGCAGCTTAGCTAGCGGGAGGGTATATGAGCAGTTCTTC. Translation gives CASSLASGRVYEQFF.

This chain links TRBV19 with TRBJ1-5, with D perhaps TRBD1 (5 bases). Trimming cost V 3 bases and J 1 base, with 10 bases left between them. Germline V gene sequence: CDR1 LNHDA, CDR2 SQIVND (reference sequence). This CDR3 has 15 residues. The DNA of the CDR3 is TGTGCCAGTAGTATGGGGGGTGGAAGCAATCAGCCCCAGCATTTT. Its protein is CASSMGGGSNQPQHF. Drawing the rest from reference TRBV19 and TRBJ1-5, the complete variable domain is DGGITQSPKYLFRKEGQNVTLSCEQNLNHDAMYWYRQDPGQGLRLIYYSQIVNDFQKGDIAEGYSVSREKKESFPLTVTSAQKNPTAFYLCASSMGGGSNQPQHFGDGTRLSIL.

The chain couples TRBV28 to TRBJ2-3, with 13 bases aligning to TRBD2. V was pared by 7 bases and J by 5 bases, with 6 bases of the junction left unmatched. CDR1 MDHEN and CDR2 SYDVKM come from the germline V gene. There are 15 residues in the CDR3. The CDR3 bases are TGTGCCAGCAACCGGACTAGCGGGAGTCGAGATACGCAGTATTTT. Protein: CASNRTSGSRDTQYF.

The genes are TRBV7-8 and TRBJ2-3; 14 bases map to TRBD2. The germline V gene encodes CDR1 SGHVS and CDR2 FQNEAQ. This CDR3 comprises 16 residues. V gave up 5 bases and J gave up 1 base; unmatched junction bases: 2. In DNA, the CDR3 is TGTGCCAGCAGCGGACTAGCGGGAGGTGGCACAGATACGCAGTATTTT. This encodes CASSGLAGGGTDTQYF.

The chain combines TRBV9 with TRBJ2-5; the D gene is possibly TRBD2 (6 bases). This CDR3 is built from 15 residues. Between the trimmed V and J ends, which lost 2 bases and 2 bases, there was a span of 13 bases. The germline V gene has CDR1 SGDLS and CDR2 YYNGEE. The CDR3 DNA sequence: TGTGCCAGCAGCGTCTCGGCGGGGAAACAAGAGACCCAGTACTTC. This encodes CASSVSAGKQETQYF.

The chain combines TRBV7-3 with TRBJ2-5, with 7 bases identical to TRBD2. Looked up from germline, CDR1 is SGHTA and CDR2 is FQGTGA. The trim removed 2 bases at V and 5 bases at J, leaving 8 bases unmatched. The CDR3 consists of 15 residues. In nucleotides, the CDR3 is TGTGCCAGCAGCTTAGCTAGCGGAGGTGGGGAGACCCAGTACTTC. Its protein is CASSLASGGGETQYF. Drawing the rest from reference TRBV7-3 and TRBJ2-5, the complete variable domain is GAGVSQTPSNKVTEKGKYVELRCDPISGHTALYWYRQSLGQGPEFLIYFQGTGAADDSGLPNDRFFAVRPEGSVSTLKIQRTERGDSAVYLCASSLASGGGETQYFGPGTRLLVL.

The count of this clone is one. The chain is built from TRBV27 and TRBJ1-2, with D possibly matching TRBD1 (5 bases). Between the trimmed V and J ends, which lost 8 bases and 8 bases, there was a span of 15 bases. The CDR3 extends over 12 amino acids. The germline V gene encodes CDR1 MNHEY and CDR2 SMNVEV (reference sequence). CDR3 sequence reads: CASYSTARGYTF. The CDR3 DNA reads TGTGCCAGCTATTCGACAGCCCGGGGCTACACCTTC.

The rearrangement joins TRBV7-9 to TRBJ2-3, with 8 bases fitting TRBD2. The germline V gene encodes CDR1 SEHNR and CDR2 FQNEAQ (reference sequence). The CDR3 loop spans 16 amino acids. Germline trimming cut 4 bases from V and 6 bases from J; bases unmatched to any gene: 12. CDR3 protein: CASSYPPGGIADTQYF. The CDR3 bases are TGTGCCAGCAGCTACCCTCCGGGGGGGATCGCGGATACGCAGTATTTT.

The chain has TRBV12-5 and TRBJ1-1; 7 nucleotides align to TRBD1. Germline values: CDR1 LGHNT, CDR2 FRNRAP. This CDR3 spans 16 amino acids. Trimming at V came to 6 bases and at J to 0 bases, leaving 10 bases not matched to a gene. The CDR3 region has the DNA TGTGCTAGTGGAGCATACAGGGGATCCCTGAACACTGAAGCTTTCTTT. Translating gives CASGAYRGSLNTEAFF.

Regarding this clone: The germline gene is not matched at one end of the junction; a read error may be the cause. V gene TRBV13 combines with J gene TRBJ2-7; TRBD1 aligns across 7 bases. CDR1 PRHDT and CDR2 FYEKMQ come from the germline V gene (reference sequence). The CDR3 is 16 residues long. The CDR3 nucleotides read TGTGCCAGCAGCCTAGGGGGCGGGCGCAGGCCCTACGAGCAGTACTTC. This codes for CASSLGGGRRPYEQYF.

The gene calls are TRBV7-9 and TRBJ2-7, with 7 bases identical to TRBD1. CDR3 size: 14 residues. V shed 3 bases and J 2 bases; nucleotides not matched to a gene: 4. Germline lookup yields CDR1 SEHNR and CDR2 FQNEAQ (reference sequence). Written as DNA, the CDR3 is TGTGCCAGCAGCTTCCTTGGGACAGCCTACGAGCAGTACTTC. As protein: CASSFLGTAYEQYF.

The chain links TRBV30 to TRBJ1-5, with a possible D match to TRBD1 (5 bases). There are 13 residues in the CDR3. V dropped 1 base and J dropped 4 bases, with 8 bases sitting between them. CDR1 GTSNPN and CDR2 SVGIG come from the germline V gene (reference sequence). This chain's CDR3 is CAWSESGNQPQHF. The DNA for the CDR3 is TGTGCCTGGAGTGAATCAGGGAATCAGCCCCAGCATTTT.

The chain couples TRBV7-6 to TRBJ2-7; 8 nucleotides align to TRBD2. Germline V gene sequence: CDR1 SGHVS, CDR2 FNYEAQ. Trimming cost V 3 bases and J 0 bases; bases outside gene matches: 4. This CDR3 contains 15 residues. This CDR3 is CASSFSGLDSYEQYF. Here the CDR3 DNA reads TGTGCCAGCAGCTTTTCGGGACTAGACTCCTACGAGCAGTACTTC.

V usage is TRBV6-6 and J usage is TRBJ1-5; no clear D gene. CDR1 is MNHNY, CDR2 SVGAGI, per germline (reference sequence). The CDR3 has 16 residues. V lost 0 bases and J lost 1, with 10 bases in between. The CDR3 nucleotides are TGTGCCAGCAGTTACTCACGGGGTTTAAGCAATCAGCCCCAGCATTTT. Translating gives CASSYSRGLSNQPQHF.

The rearrangement joins TRBV7-7 to TRBJ2-5; D not resolved. The germline gives CDR1 SSHAT, CDR2 FNYEAQ (reference sequence). The length of the CDR3 is 13 residues. V dropped 1 base and J dropped 4 bases, with 7 bases sitting between them. CDR3 in amino acids: CASSLVLRETQYF. CDR3 coding DNA: TGTGCCAGCAGCTTAGTACTAAGAGAGACCCAGTACTTC. The variable domain in full, with the rest retrieved from reference TRBV7-7 and TRBJ2-5, is GAGVSQSPRYKVTKRGQDVTLRCDPISSHATLYWYQQALGQGPEFLTYFNYEAQPDKSGLPSDRFSAERPEGSISTLTIQRTEQRDSAMYRCASSLVLRETQYFGPGTRLLVL.

This CDR3 is CASNGLDNNEQFF. CDR3 bases: TGTGCCAGCAACGGACTGGATAACAATGAGCAGTTCTTC. This sequence joins TRBV27 and TRBJ2-1; tentative D call: TRBD2 (5 bases). Germline-derived CDR1 and CDR2 are MNHEY and SMNVEV (reference sequence). This CDR3 contains 13 residues. Trimming pared 7 bases from V and 5 bases from J, leaving 12 bases between.

This clone was recorded at least ten times. The V call is TRBV13, the J call TRBJ2-6; a possible D gene is TRBD1 (6 bases). The CDR3 consists of 16 residues. Between the trimmed V and J ends, which lost 1 base and 4 bases, there was a span of 11 bases. Germline CDR1 PRHDT, CDR2 FYEKMQ (reference sequence). CDR3 nucleotide sequence: TGTGCCAGCAGCTTAGATCAGGGGACCGGGGCCAACGTCCTGACTTTC. This codes for CASSLDQGTGANVLTF.

This clone has a single count. The V and J genes are TRBV9 and TRBJ2-1; tentative D call: TRBD2 (6 bases). V was trimmed by 3 bases and J by 8 bases, leaving 15 bases between them. This CDR3 has 14 residues. Germline-derived CDR1 and CDR2 are SGDLS and YYNGEE. The CDR3 sequence: CASSDSGVGDEQFF. CDR3 DNA sequence: TGTGCCAGCAGCGATTCGGGGGTCGGGGATGAGCAGTTCTTC. The whole variable domain, filled in from reference TRBV9 and TRBJ2-1, reads DSGVTQTPKHLITATGQRVTLRCSPRSGDLSVYWYQQSLDQGLQFLIQYYNGEERAKGNILERFSAQQFPDLHSELNLSSLELGDSALYFCASSDSGVGDEQFFGPGTRLTVL.

The genes are TRBV5-4 and TRBJ2-5; 9 bases align to TRBD1. V gave up 4 bases and J gave up 5 bases; unmatched junction bases: 3. CDR3 length: 13 amino acids. CDR1 and CDR2 (germline): SGHNT, YYREEE (reference sequence). The CDR3 DNA is TGTGCCAGCAGCCGGACAGGGGCTGAGACCCAGTACTTC. As protein: CASSRTGAETQYF.

This clone has just one count. The J gene is TRBJ2-1, the V gene TRBV2; tentatively, D is TRBD2 (5 bases). This CDR3 has 14 amino acids. Germline lookup yields CDR1 SNHLY and CDR2 FYNNEI. The V end lost 3 bases, the J end lost 7 bases, and 13 bases lay between the germline ends. In DNA, the CDR3 is TGTGCCAGCAGTGAGTACGGGATTGGAAATGAGCAGTTCTTC. It is translated as CASSEYGIGNEQFF.

J is TRBJ2-5 and V is TRBV7-2; the D gene is possibly TRBD1 (6 bases). The CDR3 contains 15 residues. Germline V gives CDR1 SGHTA, CDR2 FQGNSA. V lost 5 bases to trimming and J lost 0 bases, with 13 bases between them. CDR3 region: CASSREGQYQETQYF. For the CDR3, the DNA is TGTGCCAGCAGCCGGGAAGGACAGTACCAAGAGACCCAGTACTTC.

This sequence joins TRBV6-4 and TRBJ1-4; D is undetermined. Trimming removed 8 bases from V and 1 base from J, with 20 bases in between. Germline CDR1 reads MRHNA; CDR2 reads SNTAGT. There are 17 residues in the CDR3. CDR3 sequence reads: CASDGTGNSRTNEKLFF. CDR3 DNA sequence: TGTGCCAGCGACGGTACCGGGAATTCTAGAACTAATGAAAAACTGTTTTTT.